The next 17 T cell receptor beta chains were all read from a single sample in a study of blood T cell repertoires in COVID-19. Repertoires were generated with immunoSEQ multiplex PCR, while TCRdb's copy carries only in-frame clones and drops some. Found here are roughly 28,000 clones, 80% to 90% of them singletons; the top ten hold approximately 50%. Sequenced sample: peripheral blood. The receptor source for this set is a human donor with acute or convalescent COVID-19. The donor label of this sample is uncertain.

The chain carries TRBV5-4 and TRBJ2-2; D is possibly TRBD1 (6 bases). From germline, CDR1 is SGHNT and CDR2 YYREEE (reference sequence). CDR3 size: 15 residues. V shed 4 bases and J shed 4 bases, with 14 bases lying between them. Here the CDR3 DNA reads TGTGCCAGCAGCCCGAGGACAGCTTTCACCGGGGAGCTGTTTTTT. It translates to CASSPRTAFTGELFF.

This chain connects TRBV28 to TRBJ1-6; no clear D gene. V lost 5 bases and J lost 7, with 15 bases in between. This CDR3 region has 15 residues. Germline V gene lookup returns CDR1 MDHEN and CDR2 SYDVKM. The CDR3 loop is CASSRVRGVNSPLHF. The CDR3 DNA reads as TGTGCCAGCAGTAGAGTCCGGGGAGTGAATTCACCCCTCCACTTT.

The rearrangement uses TRBV5-4 and TRBJ1-2; the D gene is possibly TRBD1 (6 bases). The V and J ends lost 5 bases and 5 bases respectively, with 19 bases between them. CDR3 length equals 15 residues. CDR1 is SGHNT, CDR2 YYREEE, per germline (reference sequence). CDR3 in amino acids: CASRDGQRSFYGYTF. The CDR3 DNA reads as TGTGCCAGCAGGGATGGACAGAGATCTTTTTATGGCTACACCTTC.

The chain combines TRBV18 with TRBJ2-7; D is perhaps TRBD2 (6 bases). V gave up 4 bases and J gave up 6 bases, with 16 bases separating them. Germline loops: CDR1 KGHSH, CDR2 LQKENI. The CDR3 extends over 14 amino acids. The CDR3 nucleotides read TGTGCCAGCTCACTAAATCCCACTAGCTCCGAGCAGTACTTC. It is translated as CASSLNPTSSEQYF.

This chain uses TRBV18 with TRBJ1-5; weak D call: TRBD1 (6 bases). The V gene's germline CDR1 is KGHSH and CDR2 LQKENI. Trimming shortened V by 2 bases and J by 0 bases, and 14 bases separated the two germline ends. This CDR3 spans 17 amino acids. Here the CDR3 reads CASSPSLTGHSNQPQHF. As DNA, the CDR3 is TGTGCCAGCTCACCATCCTTGACAGGACATAGCAATCAGCCCCAGCATTTT. Drawing the rest from reference TRBV18 and TRBJ1-5, the complete variable domain is NAGVMQNPRHLVRRRGQEARLRCSPMKGHSHVYWYRQLPEEGLKFMVYLQKENIIDESGMPKERFSAEFPKEGPSILRIQQVVRGDSAAYFCASSPSLTGHSNQPQHFGDGTRLSIL.

The V call is TRBV4-1, the J call TRBJ2-7, with a weak D call TRBD2 (6 bases). In germline, CDR1 is MGHRA, CDR2 YSYEKL. Trimming pared 1 base from V and 3 bases from J, leaving 13 bases between. The CDR3 totals 15 residues. The CDR3 DNA reads as TGCGCCAGCAGCCAAGGCAGGAGGGAGAGCTACGAGCAGTACTTC. Encoded protein: CASSQGRRESYEQYF.

This chain links TRBV7-8 with TRBJ1-4, with D unclear. V gave up 0 bases and J gave up 4 bases, with 9 bases separating them. Per germline, CDR1 SGHVS and CDR2 FQNEAQ. The CDR3 has 15 amino acids. The CDR3 DNA is TGTGCCAGCAGCTTAGCGAGGCAGAATAATGAAAAACTGTTTTTT. Amino acids: CASSLARQNNEKLFF.

The chain links TRBV12-3 or TRBV12-4 to TRBJ2-7; TRBD2 matches 7 bases. V gave up 5 bases and J gave up 5 bases; unmatched junction bases: 6. CDR3 length: 13 residues. The CDR3 here is CASSTGGRDEQYF. In DNA form, the CDR3 reads TGTGCCAGCAGTACGGGGGGACGGGACGAGCAGTACTTC.

The CDR3 sequence is CASKLEFSGANVLTF. CDR3 nucleotides: TGTGCCAGCAAGCTCGAGTTCTCTGGGGCCAACGTCCTGACTTTC. The rearrangement joins TRBV2 to TRBJ2-6; D gene ambiguous. CDR1 and CDR2 from the germline V gene are SNHLY and FYNNEI. The CDR3 is made up of 15 amino acids. Trimming left V 7 bases short and J 0 bases short, with 10 bases between.

This chain joins TRBV6-5 and TRBJ1-2; D gene uncertain. This CDR3 region has 12 residues. Per the germline V gene, CDR1 is MNHEY and CDR2 is SVGAGI. Deletions cut 8 bases from V and 8 bases from J, with 15 bases between. CDR3 sequence: CASGADLLGYTF. The CDR3 nucleotides read TGTGCCAGCGGAGCGGACCTGCTAGGCTACACCTTC.

In its sample, this clone was seen once. This chain uses TRBV29-1 with TRBJ2-5; 9 bases are a match to TRBD1. Unmatched junction bases numbered 6, after V lost 6 bases and J lost 4 bases. Germline loops: CDR1 SQVTM, CDR2 ANQGSEA. There are 13 residues in the CDR3. The CDR3 reads CSVGQGGRETQYF. The CDR3 nucleotides are TGCAGCGTGGGACAGGGCGGGAGAGAGACCCAGTACTTC.

The chain employs TRBV3-1 (or the pseudogene TRBV3-2) and TRBJ2-7; D is ambiguous. V lost 0 bases and J lost 0, with 12 bases in between. From germline, CDR1 is LGHDT and CDR2 YNNKEL (reference sequence). There are 16 residues in the CDR3. The CDR3 sequence: CASSQELGISSYEQYF. CDR3 in DNA: TGTGCCAGCAGCCAAGAGCTAGGCATCTCCTCCTACGAGCAGTACTTC.

Written as DNA, the CDR3 is TGTGCCAGTAGTATAGATACTGGGGCCAGCACAGATACGCAGTATTTT. Translated: CASSIDTGASTDTQYF. This rearrangement joins TRBV19 to TRBJ2-3; D is possibly TRBD1 (5 bases). There are 16 residues in the CDR3. Per the germline V gene, CDR1 is LNHDA and CDR2 is SQIVND (reference sequence). Trimming left V 0 bases short and J 0 bases short, with 10 bases between. Based on the CDR3 plus reference TRBV19 and TRBJ2-3, the full variable domain is DGGITQSPKYLFRKEGQNVTLSCEQNLNHDAMYWYRQDPGQGLRLIYYSQIVNDFQKGDIAEGYSVSREKKESFPLTVTSAQKNPTAFYLCASSIDTGASTDTQYFGPGTRLTVL.

This sequence joins TRBV6-2 or TRBV6-3 and TRBJ2-4; 9 bases match TRBD1. In germline, CDR1 is MNHEY, CDR2 SVGEGT. The CDR3 extends over 16 amino acids. With V trimmed by 5 bases and J by 2 bases, 7 bases remained unmatched. The CDR3 protein is CASSLTGTGTKNIQYF. CDR3 bases: TGTGCCAGCAGTCTAACCGGGACAGGGACCAAAAACATTCAGTACTTC.

The chain combines TRBV7-6 with TRBJ2-1, with TRBD2 identical over 8 bases. The CDR3 extends over 14 amino acids. J lost 8 bases, V lost 3 bases, and 6 bases had no gene match. Germline V CDR1 and CDR2: SGHVS, FNYEAQ. The CDR3 spells CASSLGLGPDEQFF. The DNA of the CDR3 is TGTGCCAGCAGCTTGGGACTAGGGCCTGATGAGCAGTTCTTC.

V usage is TRBV28 and J usage is TRBJ1-5; 9 nucleotides align to TRBD1. Germline CDR1 is MDHEN and CDR2 is SYDVKM. The length of the CDR3 is 16 residues. The junction had 14 bases not matched to a gene; V was cut back by 3 bases and J by 11 bases. Written as DNA, the CDR3 is TGTGCCAGCAGTTTCAGGGGCGGGACAGGGACGAGGTCCCAGCATTTT. Its protein is CASSFRGGTGTRSQHF.

This clone was counted a single time. J is TRBJ2-5 and V is TRBV9; no firm D call. The V gene's germline CDR1 is SGDLS and CDR2 YYNGEE. Trimming cost V 3 bases and J 4 bases, with 10 bases left between them. This CDR3 has 13 residues. The chain's CDR3 is CASSANPIETQYF. The CDR3 bases are TGTGCCAGCAGCGCCAATCCCATAGAGACCCAGTACTTC.